This TCR beta chain was obtained from a study of blood T cell repertoires in COVID-19. From germline, CDR1 is MRHNA and CDR2 SNTAGT. Trimming cost V 3 bases and J 4 bases; bases outside gene matches: 0. The length of the CDR3 is 15 residues. The table came from immunoSEQ multiplex PCR; TCRdb's copy has only in-frame clones and leaves some out. The data show about 270,000 clones, around 90% seen once. The J gene is TRBJ2-1, the V gene TRBV6-4, with 13 bases lining up with TRBD2. The sequencing input was PBMCs or T cells enriched from blood (not recorded which). The origin of this receptor is a woman aged 25 to 39 with acute COVID-19. The CDR3 sequence: CASSELAGGYNEQFF. DNA for the CDR3: TGTGCCAGCAGTGAACTAGCGGGAGGGTACAATGAGCAGTTCTTC.